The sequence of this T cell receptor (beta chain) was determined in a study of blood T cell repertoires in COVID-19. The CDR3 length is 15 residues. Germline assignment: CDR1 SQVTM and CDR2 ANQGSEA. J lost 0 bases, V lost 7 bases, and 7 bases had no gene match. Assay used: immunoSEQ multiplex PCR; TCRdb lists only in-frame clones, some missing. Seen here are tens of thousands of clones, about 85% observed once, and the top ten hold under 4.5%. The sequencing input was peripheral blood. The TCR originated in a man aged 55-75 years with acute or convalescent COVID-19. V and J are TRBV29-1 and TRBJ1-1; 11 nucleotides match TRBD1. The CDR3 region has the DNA TGCAGCGCAAGGACAGGGGGCATCGTGAACACTGAAGCTTTCTTT. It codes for CSARTGGIVNTEAFF.